Following are 14 T cell receptor beta chains from one sample sequenced in a study of T cells in Graves' hyperthyroidism and ophthalmopathy. Researchers took RNA transcripts and amplified the TCR beta CDR3 regions from them. With the HTBI primer set, the TCR CDR3 went through a first round of RT-PCR. In TCRdb, the multiplex PCR reads were re-called with MiXCR into one record per CDR3 protein. The data show roughly 500,000 distinct CDR3 sequences, approximately 15% seen once. The material sequenced was blood. These receptors were obtained from a woman under 40 with Graves' hyperthyroidism that later progressed to Graves' ophthalmopathy.

This clonotype was seen many times. The gene calls are TRBV7-9 and TRBJ1-4; possibly TRBD1 for D (6 bases). The V end lost 4 bases, the J end lost 8 bases, and 23 bases lay between the germline ends. CDR1 and CDR2 (germline): SEHNR, FQNEAQ (reference sequence). The CDR3 consists of 17 residues. The CDR3 here is CASSSTGSGRTDEKLFF. Written as DNA, the CDR3 is TGTGCCAGCAGCTCGACAGGTTCGGGGCGAACAGACGAAAAACTGTTTTTT.

A note on this clonotype: This may come from a read error, since a much larger clone is one base off. The chain combines TRBV5-1 with TRBJ2-7, with TRBD1 as a possible D gene (6 bases). V lost 7 bases to trimming and J lost 1 base, with 18 bases between them. CDR3 length equals 15 residues. Germline CDR1 and CDR2: SGHRS and YFSETQ. The CDR3 spells CASCEGQIGSYEQYF. CDR3 bases: TGCGCCAGCTGCGAAGGACAGATAGGATCCTACGAGCAGTACTTC.

This clonotype was seen a few times. The final CDR3 position lacks the conserved phenylalanine or tryptophan, pointing to a likely read error. The rearrangement joins TRBV7-3 to TRBJ1-1; no reliable D call. CDR3 length: 14 residues. V was clipped by 5 bases and J by 1 base, with 11 bases between them. Germline assignment: CDR1 SGHTA and CDR2 FQGTGA. The CDR3 DNA is TGTGCCAGCAGCCTCCGGGGTGAGAACACTGAAGCTTTCCTT. Translated: CASSLRGENTEAFL.

The chain combines TRBV6-1 with TRBJ2-7, with a weak D call TRBD2 (5 bases). Trimming removed 5 bases at V and 6 bases at J, with 29 bases between. In germline, CDR1 is MNHNS, CDR2 SASEGT. The CDR3 sequence is 18 residues long. CDR3: CASSQKPEPVDFEGEQYF. The CDR3 DNA reads TGTGCCAGCAGTCAGAAACCGGAACCGGTGGACTTCGAGGGCGAGCAGTACTTC.

This clonotype was seen at least ten times. The genes are TRBV12-3 or TRBV12-4 and TRBJ1-1; D gene uncertain. Trimming took off 6 bases at V and 0 bases at J, with 8 bases between the two ends. The CDR3 length is 13 residues. CDR3 DNA sequence: TGTGCCAGCAGGATACAGATGAACACTGAAGCTTTCTTT. Translated, it gives CASRIQMNTEAFF.

The table lists this clonotype with many counts. The V and J genes are TRBV6-2 or TRBV6-3 and TRBJ2-1; 10 bases map to TRBD2. The CDR3 is 17 residues long. Losses at the gene ends were 0 bases for V and 2 bases for J; bases not matched to a gene: 4. In germline, CDR1 is MNHEY, CDR2 SVGEGT. CDR3: CASSYSSGRVTYNEQFF. CDR3 nucleotide sequence: TGTGCCAGCAGTTACTCGAGCGGGAGGGTCACCTACAATGAGCAGTTCTTC.

V gene TRBV20-1 combines with J gene TRBJ1-5; TRBD1 might be the D (5 bases). V lost 6 bases and J lost 6, with 15 bases in between. The CDR3 sequence is 13 residues long. In germline, CDR1 is DFQATT, CDR2 SNEGSKA (reference sequence). The CDR3 nucleotides read TGCAGTGCCCCGCCTCAGGGCAGTCAGCCCCAGCATTTT. Translation gives CSAPPQGSQPQHF.

This clonotype has at least ten counts. This rearrangement joins TRBV6-1 to TRBJ1-1; perhaps TRBD1 as D (6 bases). CDR1 MNHNS and CDR2 SASEGT come from the germline V gene. This CDR3 contains 17 residues. V dropped 1 base and J dropped 4 bases, with 19 bases sitting between them. DNA of the CDR3: TGTGCCAGCAGTGAAGTAGGCAGGGGCCAGGTCGGCACTGAAGCTTTCTTT. Its protein is CASSEVGRGQVGTEAFF.

In its sample, this clonotype was seen many times. The chain is built from TRBV7-8 and TRBJ2-7; D remains ambiguous. Germline loops: CDR1 SGHVS, CDR2 FQNEAQ. Trimming left V 5 bases short and J 6 bases short, with 11 bases between. The CDR3 extends over 12 amino acids. The chain's CDR3 is CASSPTLGEQYF. The CDR3 nucleotides are TGTGCCAGCAGCCCTACCTTGGGCGAGCAGTACTTC.

This clonotype showed up many times. V is TRBV7-9 and J is TRBJ2-5; D is possibly TRBD2 (7 bases). V dropped 4 bases and J dropped 5 bases, with 20 bases sitting between them. The CDR3 length is 16 residues. Germline-derived CDR1 and CDR2 are SEHNR and FQNEAQ (reference sequence). DNA of the CDR3: TGTGCCAGCAGCTCTACCGGGGGGCGCAGGTCGGAGACCCAGTACTTC. It yields the protein CASSSTGGRRSETQYF.

There are a few counts of this clonotype. The chain joins TRBV6-5 to TRBJ2-2; D might be TRBD2 (5 bases). Germline CDR1 MNHEY, CDR2 SVGAGI. This CDR3 is 18 amino acids long. Trimming cost V 4 bases and J 2 bases, with 20 bases left between them. The DNA of the CDR3 is TGTGCCAGCAGTTCCTCCCTTATAGGACTGGAAAACACCGGGGAGCTGTTTTTT. It specifies CASSSSLIGLENTGELFF.

This clonotype was observed at least ten times. The chain is built from TRBV11-2 and TRBJ1-6, with D hard to call. Germline lookup yields CDR1 SGHAT and CDR2 FQNNGV. The CDR3 runs to 17 residues. V was pared by 2 bases and J by 0 bases, with 11 bases between. The CDR3 reads CASSLLRGSSYNSPLHF. The DNA for the CDR3 is TGTGCCAGCAGCTTACTCCGGGGTAGCTCCTATAATTCACCCCTCCACTTT.

This clonotype was detected ten times or more. The CDR3 protein is CASSFQGAGANVLTF. Written as DNA, the CDR3 is TGTGCCAGCAGTTTCCAGGGGGCTGGGGCCAACGTCCTGACTTTC. The chain is built from TRBV6-2 or TRBV6-3 and TRBJ2-6, with 7 bases fitting TRBD1. The CDR3 is 15 residues long. V was pared by 4 bases and J by 2 bases, with 2 bases of the junction left unmatched. Germline assignment: CDR1 MNHEY and CDR2 SVGEGT.

This clonotype was detected many times. The chain combines TRBV2 with TRBJ2-2; perhaps TRBD2 as D (5 bases). Germline lookup yields CDR1 SNHLY and CDR2 FYNNEI. V lost 5 bases, J lost 1 base, and 8 bases lay in between. The CDR3 has 14 amino acids. The CDR3 loop is CASSLRENTGELFF. The CDR3 nucleotides are TGTGCCAGCAGTCTCCGGGAGAACACCGGGGAGCTGTTTTTT.